What follows describes a single TCR beta chain. The antigen is unknown. Authors of the study amplified TCR beta CDR3 regions from RNA transcripts. The HTBI set primed first-round TCR CDR3 RT-PCR. TCRdb reprocessed the multiplex PCR reads with MiXCR, giving one entry per CDR3 protein. The sample gives about 360,000 distinct CDR3 sequences, approximately 13% of which show up once; roughly 8.3% is in the top ten. Diagnosis of hyperthyroidism was new in patients aged 18 to 65, and its duration was under 2 months. The record originates from a study of T cells in Graves' hyperthyroidism and ophthalmopathy. General study findings and limits: Using 13 V-J features, a model discriminated ophthalmopathy from stable hyperthyroidism. In the blood, most expanded thyroid clonotypes above 0.001 appeared as well.

The receptor comes from a woman in her late teens or twenties with Graves' hyperthyroidism. Source material: blood.

The CDR3 spells CASSPGTADYGYTF. The CDR3 DNA reads TGCGCCAGCAGCCCGGGGACGGCTGACTATGGCTACACCTTC. V usage is TRBV5-1 and J usage is TRBJ1-2, with a weak D call TRBD1 (5 bases). V dropped 4 bases and J dropped 3 bases, with 13 bases sitting between them. The CDR3 spans 14 residues. Germline-derived CDR1 and CDR2 are SGHRS and YFSETQ.